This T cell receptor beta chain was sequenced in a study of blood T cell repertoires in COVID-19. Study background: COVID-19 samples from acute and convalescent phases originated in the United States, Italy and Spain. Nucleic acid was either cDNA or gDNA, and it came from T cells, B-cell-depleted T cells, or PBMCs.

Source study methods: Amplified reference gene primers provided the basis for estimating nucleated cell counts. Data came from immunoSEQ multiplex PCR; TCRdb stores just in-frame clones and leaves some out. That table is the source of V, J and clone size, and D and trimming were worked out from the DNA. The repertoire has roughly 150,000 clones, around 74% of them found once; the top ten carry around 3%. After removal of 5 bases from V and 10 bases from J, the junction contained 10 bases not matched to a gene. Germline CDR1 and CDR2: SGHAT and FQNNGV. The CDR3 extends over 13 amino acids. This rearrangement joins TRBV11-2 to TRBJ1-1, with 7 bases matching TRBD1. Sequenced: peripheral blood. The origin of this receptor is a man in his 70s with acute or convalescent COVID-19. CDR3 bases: TGTGCCAGCAGCCCCGACCGGGACAGAGGAGCTTTCTTT. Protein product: CASSPDRDRGAFF.